The 29 T cell receptor beta chains given below trace back to one sample, sequenced in a study of blood T cell repertoires in COVID-19. Method: immunoSEQ multiplex PCR; TCRdb's copy keeps in-frame clones and lacks some. The table has 150,000 or so clones, roughly nine tenths seen once. The specimen was peripheral blood. The source is a man aged 50 to 60 with acute or convalescent COVID-19.

The chain carries TRBV7-9 and TRBJ2-1, with 10 bases fitting TRBD2. Germline CDR1 SEHNR, CDR2 FQNEAQ (reference sequence). With V trimmed by 5 bases and J by 6 bases, 10 bases remained unmatched. The CDR3 consists of 16 residues. CDR3 bases: TGTGCCAGCAGCCCCCCCCCTAGCGGGGGCTTCAATGAGCAGTTCTTC. It encodes CASSPPPSGGFNEQFF.

The J gene is TRBJ1-2, the V gene TRBV28; 7 bases line up with TRBD1. The CDR3 length is 13 residues. The V segment lost 11 bases and the J segment 6 bases; nucleotides outside the gene matches: 12. Germline values: CDR1 MDHEN, CDR2 SYDVKM. This chain's CDR3 is CALHQGGADGYTF. DNA for the CDR3: TGTGCCCTGCACCAGGGGGGCGCTGATGGCTACACCTTC.

The J gene is TRBJ1-6, the V gene TRBV27; 8 bases align to TRBD1. J gave up 10 bases and V 3 bases, and 5 bases lay outside the gene matches. Germline V gene sequence: CDR1 MNHEY, CDR2 SMNVEV (reference sequence). This CDR3 has 14 amino acids. In DNA, the CDR3 is TGTGCCAGCAGTTTCCGACAGGGGCTCTCACCCCTCCACTTT. Translated, it gives CASSFRQGLSPLHF.

This clone was seen once. The chain joins TRBV12-3 or TRBV12-4 to TRBJ1-5, with D hard to call. The V end lost 6 bases, the J end lost 5 bases, and 11 bases lay between the germline ends. There are 13 residues in the CDR3. The chain's CDR3 is CASRRGRDQPQHF. In DNA, the CDR3 is TGTGCCAGCAGACGGGGTAGGGATCAGCCCCAGCATTTT.

This clone was recorded only once. This chain uses TRBV7-3 with TRBJ2-7; 8 positions match TRBD1. There are 16 residues in the CDR3. From germline, CDR1 is SGHTA and CDR2 FQGTGA. V was clipped by 4 bases and J by 2 bases; unmatched bases: 10. The CDR3 loop reads CASSSNPGQGTYEQYV. The DNA for the CDR3 is TGTGCCAGCAGCTCAAACCCTGGACAGGGTACCTACGAGCAGTACGTC.

The V and J genes are TRBV7-2 and TRBJ1-5, with 10 bases identical to TRBD1. V lost 2 bases and J lost 3; bases outside the gene matches: 4. The CDR3 totals 16 residues. The V gene's germline CDR1 is SGHTA and CDR2 FQGNSA. This CDR3 reads CASSLLGTGANQPQHF. CDR3 DNA sequence: TGTGCCAGCAGCTTATTAGGGACAGGGGCCAATCAGCCCCAGCATTTT.

This chain uses TRBV29-1 with TRBJ2-1; a weak D match, TRBD1 (6 bases). The germline CDR1 and CDR2 sequences are SQVTM and ANQGSEA. The CDR3 covers 14 residues. V lost 3 bases to trimming and J lost 3 bases, with 12 bases between them. The chain's CDR3 is CSVDSRGLYNEQFF. CDR3 coding DNA: TGCAGCGTTGATTCCAGGGGCCTCTACAATGAGCAGTTCTTC.

The rearrangement uses TRBV10-2 and TRBJ2-3, with TRBD2 identical over 10 bases. The CDR3 length is 14 residues. Trimming cost V 2 bases and J 6 bases; bases outside gene matches: 2. Germline CDR1 is WSHSY and CDR2 is SAAADI. The CDR3 sequence: CASSETSGTDTQYF. The DNA of the CDR3 is TGCGCCAGCAGTGAGACTAGCGGGACGGATACGCAGTATTTT.

This chain links TRBV18 with TRBJ2-3; D might be TRBD2 (6 bases). V was clipped by 3 bases and J by 6 bases, with 10 bases between them. CDR1 KGHSH and CDR2 LQKENI come from the germline V gene. This CDR3 is built from 13 residues. CDR3 coding DNA: TGTGCCAGCTCACCGTTACGGGGGGATACGCAGTATTTT. Translated, it gives CASSPLRGDTQYF.

V is TRBV7-2 and J is TRBJ2-3, with 7 bases that match TRBD2. Germline CDR1 reads SGHTA; CDR2 reads FQGNSA. The junction had 6 bases not matched to a gene; V was cut back by 3 bases and J by 0 bases. The CDR3 spans 16 residues. CDR3 sequence (DNA): TGTGCCAGCAGCTTCTCCGGGAGGACTAGCACAGATACGCAGTATTTT. The encoded protein is CASSFSGRTSTDTQYF. Full variable domain (rest looked up from reference TRBV7-2 and TRBJ2-3): GAGVSQSPSNKVTEKGKDVELRCDPISGHTALYWYRQSLGQGLEFLIYFQGNSAPDKSGLPSDRFSAERTGGSVSTLTIQRTQQEDSAVYLCASSFSGRTSTDTQYFGPGTRLTVL.

The chain combines TRBV11-2 with TRBJ2-7, with D perhaps TRBD1 (6 bases). CDR3 length: 14 residues. Germline lookup yields CDR1 SGHAT and CDR2 FQNNGV. With 2 bases removed from V and 6 bases from J, the gap between germline ends came to 14 bases. The CDR3 DNA follows: TGTGCCAGCAGCTTATCAGGGGCGGTTGGCGAGCAGTACTTC. Protein sequence: CASSLSGAVGEQYF.

The J gene is TRBJ1-3, the V gene TRBV2, with D possibly TRBD1 on 5 matching bases. The CDR3 covers 15 residues. V was shortened by 4 bases and J by 0 bases, with 10 bases between the two germline ends. Germline loops: CDR1 SNHLY, CDR2 FYNNEI. The CDR3 DNA reads TGTGCCAGCAGTGGACAGATCATCTCTGGAAACACCATATATTTT. Amino acids: CASSGQIISGNTIYF.

To note about this clone: Other DNA sequences within the sample encode an identical CDR3. The CDR3 spells CAISPGQGNNEQFF. The DNA of the CDR3 is TGTGCCATCAGTCCGGGACAGGGGAACAATGAGCAGTTCTTC. The chain has TRBV10-3 and TRBJ2-1, with 10 nucleotides matching TRBD1. This CDR3 is built from 14 residues. CDR1 and CDR2 (germline): ENHRY, SYGVKD. With 5 bases clipped from V and 5 bases from J, the junction kept 3 bases outside the gene matches.

The chain couples TRBV5-5 to TRBJ2-3; 7 bases fit TRBD1. The CDR3 consists of 15 residues. The V and J ends lost 4 bases and 6 bases, in that order; junction bases with no gene match: 11. Germline assignment: CDR1 SGHKS and CDR2 YYEKEE (reference sequence). This CDR3 reads CASSVGQLSVDTQYF. In DNA, the CDR3 is TGTGCCAGCAGCGTGGGACAGCTAAGTGTTGATACGCAGTATTTT.

DNA of the CDR3: TGTGCCAGCAGTTTTCGGGAGGGGACCTACGAGCAGTACTTC. The encoded protein is CASSFREGTYEQYF. The V gene is TRBV27, the J gene TRBJ2-7, with 8 positions matching TRBD2. V was pared by 3 bases and J by 2 bases, with 3 bases of the junction left unmatched. Germline lookup yields CDR1 MNHEY and CDR2 SMNVEV (reference sequence). The CDR3 loop spans 14 amino acids.

The chain employs TRBV18 and TRBJ1-2; TRBD1 is a possible D gene (6 bases). V dropped 6 bases and J dropped 0 bases, with 14 bases sitting between them. The CDR3 consists of 15 residues. The germline V gene encodes CDR1 KGHSH and CDR2 LQKENI. CDR3 DNA sequence: TGTGCCAGCTCCCGGACAGAAGACACTAACTATGGCTACACCTTC. This sequence encodes CASSRTEDTNYGYTF. Complete variable domain (other parts from reference TRBV18 and TRBJ1-2): NAGVMQNPRHLVRRRGQEARLRCSPMKGHSHVYWYRQLPEEGLKFMVYLQKENIIDESGMPKERFSAEFPKEGPSILRIQQVVRGDSAAYFCASSRTEDTNYGYTFGSGTRLTVV.

CDR3 nucleotide sequence: TGCGCCAGCAGCTTTTGGCAGAACACTGAAGCTTTCTTT. It specifies CASSFWQNTEAFF. The chain couples TRBV5-1 to TRBJ1-1; no reliable D call. Germline lookup yields CDR1 SGHRS and CDR2 YFSETQ. V lost 2 bases to trimming and J lost 1 base, with 6 bases between them. The CDR3 totals 13 residues.

The genes are TRBV7-2 and TRBJ2-1, with D perhaps matching TRBD2 (5 bases). Germline values: CDR1 SGHTA, CDR2 FQGNSA. The CDR3 extends over 13 amino acids. V was trimmed by 3 bases and J by 9 bases, leaving 12 bases between them. The CDR3 region has the DNA TGTGCCAGCAGCTTCTCGGGGTACCTTGAGCAGTTCTTC. This sequence encodes CASSFSGYLEQFF.

CDR3 nucleotide sequence: TGCGCCAGCACCGATAGCGGGGGCTCCTACAATGAGCAGTTCTTC. Its translation is CASTDSGGSYNEQFF. This chain joins TRBV5-1 and TRBJ2-1, with 9 bases matching TRBD2. The CDR3 extends over 15 amino acids. The germline V gene has CDR1 SGHRS and CDR2 YFSETQ. V dropped 6 bases and J dropped 0; count of bases not matched to a gene: 4.

This chain connects TRBV5-1 to TRBJ2-1; D is undetermined. V dropped 1 base and J dropped 10 bases, with 15 bases sitting between them. Germline loops: CDR1 SGHRS, CDR2 YFSETQ. This CDR3 contains 14 residues. The CDR3 DNA follows: TGCGCCAGCAGCTTGTGGAGCCTTGCTGGCGAGCAGTTCTTC. Amino acids: CASSLWSLAGEQFF.

This clone has a handful of counts. The V and J genes are TRBV25-1 and TRBJ1-3; a weak D match, TRBD1 (6 bases). Germline CDR1 and CDR2: MGHDK and SYGVNS. V gave up 4 bases and J gave up 0 bases, with 16 bases separating them. This CDR3 has 17 amino acids. For the CDR3, the DNA is TGTGCCAGCAGTGGGCAAACCCGGACAGACTCTGGAAACACCATATATTTT. Protein product: CASSGQTRTDSGNTIYF.

As concerns this clone: Additional DNA sequences in this sample encode the identical CDR3. The chain uses TRBV10-1 and TRBJ2-3; no clear D gene. Germline lookup yields CDR1 WNHNN and CDR2 SYGVQD (reference sequence). V was cut by 6 bases and J by 7 bases, with 11 bases left in between. The CDR3 runs 12 residues. The CDR3 bases are TGCGCCAGCAGCCTTAGCTGTAATACGCAGTATTTT. This codes for CASSLSCNTQYF.

This chain links TRBV7-2 with TRBJ2-5; a weak D match, TRBD1 (6 bases). With 4 bases removed from V and 3 bases from J, the gap between germline ends came to 9 bases. CDR1 is SGHTA, CDR2 FQGNSA, per germline. The length of the CDR3 is 13 residues. The CDR3 spells CASSWDKEETQYF. The DNA of the CDR3 is TGTGCCAGCAGCTGGGACAAAGAAGAGACCCAGTACTTC.

The V and J genes are TRBV7-3 and TRBJ2-2; D call uncertain. The germline V gene encodes CDR1 SGHTA and CDR2 FQGTGA. V dropped 4 bases and J dropped 0 bases, with 9 bases sitting between them. CDR3 length: 15 residues. The CDR3 nucleotides read TGTGCCAGCAGCTCAACAGCTACGAACACCGGGGAGCTGTTTTTT. Amino acids: CASSSTATNTGELFF.

The V and J genes are TRBV27 and TRBJ1-2; D is uncertain. Germline CDR1 is MNHEY and CDR2 is SMNVEV (reference sequence). The length of the CDR3 is 13 residues. The ends were cut back, 2 bases at V and 2 bases at J, with 6 bases in the middle. CDR3 protein: CASSLGGNYGYTF. The CDR3 DNA is TGTGCCAGCAGTTTAGGCGGGAACTATGGCTACACCTTC.

This chain uses TRBV6-5 with TRBJ2-2; D perhaps matches TRBD2 (6 bases). Germline V lookup: CDR1 MNHEY, CDR2 SVGAGI. The V and J ends lost 4 bases and 3 bases respectively, with 12 bases between them. The CDR3 totals 15 residues. Here the CDR3 reads CASSSLEGYTGELFF. The CDR3 coding sequence is TGTGCCAGCAGTTCCCTGGAGGGTTACACCGGGGAGCTGTTTTTT.

V usage is TRBV7-2 and J usage is TRBJ2-5, with 7 bases lining up with TRBD1. V was clipped by 6 bases and J by 5 bases; unmatched bases: 9. CDR1 and CDR2 from the germline V gene are SGHTA and FQGNSA. The CDR3 is 14 residues long. For the CDR3, the DNA is TGTGCCAGCAGAGGACAGGCCCTGCAGGAGACCCAGTACTTC. This gives the protein CASRGQALQETQYF.

The J gene is TRBJ2-1, the V gene TRBV3-1 (or the pseudogene TRBV3-2), with D unresolved. The CDR3 has 15 amino acids. Per the germline V gene, CDR1 is LGHDT and CDR2 is YNNKEL (reference sequence). V was pared by 1 base and J by 4 bases, with 11 bases between. CDR3 loop: CASSQVGTAYNEQFF. The CDR3 DNA sequence: TGTGCCAGCAGCCAAGTCGGAACAGCATACAATGAGCAGTTCTTC.

V and J are TRBV15 and TRBJ1-2; 10 bases line up with TRBD1. The length of the CDR3 is 15 residues. Germline V gene sequence: CDR1 LNHNV, CDR2 YYDKDF (reference sequence). V gave up 4 bases and J gave up 3 bases; unmatched junction bases: 5. CDR3 region: CATSTGTGVDYGYTF. CDR3 bases: TGTGCCACCAGCACCGGGACAGGGGTCGACTATGGCTACACCTTC.